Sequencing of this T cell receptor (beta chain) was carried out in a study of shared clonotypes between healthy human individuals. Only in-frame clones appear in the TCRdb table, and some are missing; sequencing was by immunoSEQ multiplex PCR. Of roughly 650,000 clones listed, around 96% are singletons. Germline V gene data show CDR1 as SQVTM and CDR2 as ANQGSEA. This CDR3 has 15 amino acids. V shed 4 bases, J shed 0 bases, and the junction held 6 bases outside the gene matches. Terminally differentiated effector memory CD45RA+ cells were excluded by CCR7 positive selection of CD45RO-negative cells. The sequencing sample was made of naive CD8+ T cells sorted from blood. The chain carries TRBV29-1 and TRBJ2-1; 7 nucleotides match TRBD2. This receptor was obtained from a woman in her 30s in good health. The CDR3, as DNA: TGCAGCGTTGTCCTAGCGGATAGCTCCTACAATGAGCAGTTCTTC. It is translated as CSVVLADSSYNEQFF.